A selection of T cell receptor beta chains follows, all from one sample in a study of T-cell reconstitution after alpha-beta-depleted transplantation in children. TCRdb analysed the PCR reads with MiXCR anew, one entry per CDR3 protein. The sample lists fewer than 350,000 distinct CDR3 sequences, approximately 10% occurring once. The material was peripheral blood, obtained 180 days after TCRalphabeta/CD19-depleted stem cell transplant. These TCRs come from a male patient between 2 and 10 years old who had a stem cell transplant for chronic granulomatous disease, so the T cells may come from the graft donor. Both conserved end residues are part of each CDR3. D genes are given only for firm matches. The size field is filled for only some rows; it gives once, few, many or a size class.

clone_size: many
d_call: .
v_call: TRBV6-1
j_call: TRBJ2-7
cdr3_nt: TGTGCCAGCAGCCCTACAGGGATAAGCGACGAGCAGTACTTC
cdr3_aa: CASSPTGISDEQYF

clone_size: few
d_call: TRBD2
v_call: TRBV12-5
j_call: TRBJ2-1
cdr3_nt: TGTGCTAGTGGTACCACGACTAGCGGGTCCTACAATGAGCAGTTCTTC
cdr3_aa: CASGTTTSGSYNEQFF

clone_size: many
d_call: .
v_call: TRBV4-3
j_call: TRBJ2-2
cdr3_nt: TGCGCCAGCAGCCAAGATCACAGCTACGATAACACCGGGGAGCTGTTTTTT
cdr3_aa: CASSQDHSYDNTGELFF

clone_size: many
d_call: .
v_call: TRBV4-3
j_call: TRBJ2-6
cdr3_nt: TGCGCCAGCAGCCAAGCGGGAGTCTCTGGGGCCAACGTCCTGACTTTC
cdr3_aa: CASSQAGVSGANVLTF

clone_size: many
d_call: TRBD2
v_call: TRBV12-3/TRBV12-4
j_call: TRBJ2-5
cdr3_nt: TGTGCCAGCAGTCCACTCCGCGGGAGGGACCAAGAGACCCAGTACTTC
cdr3_aa: CASSPLRGRDQETQYF

clone_size: many
d_call: TRBD1
v_call: TRBV5-1
j_call: TRBJ2-3
cdr3_nt: TGCGCCAGCAGCTCGGGACAGGGGGCTACAGATACGCAGTATTTT
cdr3_aa: CASSSGQGATDTQYF

clone_size: many
d_call: TRBD2
v_call: TRBV28
j_call: TRBJ2-3
cdr3_nt: TGTGCCAGCAGCCTCTTCGTCGGGACTAGCGGCACAGATACGCAGTATTTT
cdr3_aa: CASSLFVGTSGTDTQYF

clone_size: many
d_call: TRBD2
v_call: TRBV7-2
j_call: TRBJ2-5
cdr3_nt: TGTGCCAGCAGCTTAGGTTGGACTAGCGTCGAAGAGACCCAGTACTTC
cdr3_aa: CASSLGWTSVEETQYF

clone_size: many
d_call: TRBD1
v_call: TRBV28
j_call: TRBJ2-7
cdr3_nt: TGTGCCAGCAAAGCCGACAGGGTGGTTCCGGACTTC
cdr3_aa: CASKADRVVPDF

clone_size: many
d_call: .
v_call: TRBV29-1
j_call: TRBJ1-1
cdr3_nt: TGCAGCGTTGAAGACACAGCGTTGGGCACTGAAGCTTTCTTT
cdr3_aa: CSVEDTALGTEAFF

clone_size: many
d_call: TRBD2
v_call: TRBV25-1
j_call: TRBJ2-7
cdr3_nt: TGTGCCAGCAGTGAGATAGCGGGAGGGCCGAGGGAGCAGTACTTC
cdr3_aa: CASSEIAGGPREQYF

clone_size: .
d_call: TRBD1
v_call: TRBV9
j_call: TRBJ1-4
cdr3_nt: TGTGCCAGCAGCACCTCACAGGGGGCCCGTGAAAAACTGTTTTTT
cdr3_aa: CASSTSQGAREKLFF

clone_size: few
d_call: TRBD2
v_call: TRBV12-3/TRBV12-4
j_call: TRBJ2-1
cdr3_nt: TGTGCCAGCAGTTTGGCAGCGGGAACATTCAATGAGCAGTTCTTC
cdr3_aa: CASSLAAGTFNEQFF

clone_size: many
d_call: TRBD2
v_call: TRBV10-3
j_call: TRBJ2-1
cdr3_nt: TGTGCCATCAGTGACGGTATGGCGGGAGATGAGAATGAGCAGTTCTTC
cdr3_aa: CAISDGMAGDENEQFF

clone_size: many
d_call: TRBD1
v_call: TRBV6-2/TRBV6-3
j_call: TRBJ1-2
cdr3_nt: TGTGCCAGCAGTTACTCGGCGACAGGGGGCGTTGGCTATGGCTACACCTTC
cdr3_aa: CASSYSATGGVGYGYTF

clone_size: .
d_call: .
v_call: TRBV6-1
j_call: TRBJ1-2
cdr3_nt: TGTGCCAGCAGCCCCCCGGGACATCAAAACTATGGCTACACCTTC
cdr3_aa: CASSPPGHQNYGYTF

clone_size: few
d_call: TRBD1
v_call: TRBV2
j_call: TRBJ1-4
cdr3_nt: TGTGCCAGCAGTCGGACAGGGGAAAATGAAAAACTGTTTTTT
cdr3_aa: CASSRTGENEKLFF

clone_size: many
d_call: .
v_call: TRBV20-1
j_call: TRBJ2-3
cdr3_nt: TGCAGTGCTCGCACCTGGGACGATACGCAGTATTTT
cdr3_aa: CSARTWDDTQYF

clone_size: many
d_call: .
v_call: TRBV20-1
j_call: TRBJ2-3
cdr3_nt: TGCAGTGCTAGAGACTCAGGACAGAGCACAGATACGCAGTATTTT
cdr3_aa: CSARDSGQSTDTQYF

clone_size: many
d_call: .
v_call: TRBV5-1
j_call: TRBJ2-5
cdr3_nt: TGCGCCAGCAGCTCCGACCACCAAGAGACCCAGTACTTC
cdr3_aa: CASSSDHQETQYF

clone_size: many
d_call: .
v_call: TRBV6-1
j_call: TRBJ2-5
cdr3_nt: TGTGCCAGCAGTCCAGAGTTGGGGCAAGAGACCCAGTACTTC
cdr3_aa: CASSPELGQETQYF

clone_size: many
d_call: TRBD2
v_call: TRBV28
j_call: TRBJ2-3
cdr3_nt: TGTGCCAGCAGTTTTCAAGGACTAGTCACAGATACGCAGTATTTT
cdr3_aa: CASSFQGLVTDTQYF

clone_size: many
d_call: .
v_call: TRBV7-9
j_call: TRBJ2-7
cdr3_nt: TGTGCCAGCAGCTTAGGGACCGCAGGCTACGAGCAGTACTTC
cdr3_aa: CASSLGTAGYEQYF

clone_size: many
d_call: .
v_call: TRBV20-1
j_call: TRBJ2-5
cdr3_nt: TGCAGTGCTAGCCAGGTCGTCTCGGTAAAGACCCAGTACTTC
cdr3_aa: CSASQVVSVKTQYF

clone_size: .
d_call: TRBD2
v_call: TRBV5-8
j_call: TRBJ2-1
cdr3_nt: TGTGCCAGCAGCGTGACTAGCGGGGCTGTTAATGAGCAGTTCTTC
cdr3_aa: CASSVTSGAVNEQFF

clone_size: many
d_call: .
v_call: TRBV27
j_call: TRBJ2-1
cdr3_nt: TGTGCCAGCAGTTTATATGGACTACAGGGAAAGGTTGGGAATGAGCAGTTCTTC
cdr3_aa: CASSLYGLQGKVGNEQFF

clone_size: many
d_call: TRBD1
v_call: TRBV7-3
j_call: TRBJ2-7
cdr3_nt: TGTGCCAGCAGCCGGACAGGGGGCCTGAGTGGAAGCGAGCAGTACTTC
cdr3_aa: CASSRTGGLSGSEQYF

clone_size: many
d_call: .
v_call: TRBV20-1
j_call: TRBJ2-3
cdr3_nt: TGCAGTGCTGAGGTCACAGATACGCAGTATTTT
cdr3_aa: CSAEVTDTQYF

clone_size: many
d_call: .
v_call: TRBV20-1
j_call: TRBJ1-2
cdr3_nt: TGCAGTGCTAGAGATTTCGCAGGTCCAGGGTATGGCTACACCTTC
cdr3_aa: CSARDFAGPGYGYTF

clone_size: .
d_call: TRBD2
v_call: TRBV5-1
j_call: TRBJ2-1
cdr3_nt: TGTGCCAGCAGCACGCTAGCGGGCTCCTACAATGAGCAGATCTTC
cdr3_aa: CASSTLAGSYNEQIF

clone_size: many
d_call: TRBD1
v_call: TRBV20-1
j_call: TRBJ1-2
cdr3_nt: TGCAGTGCTAAGAGACAGGGTTATAGCTACACCTTC
cdr3_aa: CSAKRQGYSYTF

clone_size: few
d_call: TRBD1
v_call: TRBV20-1
j_call: TRBJ1-3
cdr3_nt: TGCAGTGCTGAATCCCCGGGAACAGGGGAGTCTGGAAACACCATATATTTT
cdr3_aa: CSAESPGTGESGNTIYF

clone_size: many
d_call: .
v_call: TRBV7-3
j_call: TRBJ2-3
cdr3_nt: TGTGCCAGCAGCTTAGGGCTCTTAGCGGACACAGATACGCAGTATTTT
cdr3_aa: CASSLGLLADTDTQYF

clone_size: many
d_call: .
v_call: TRBV20-1
j_call: TRBJ2-1
cdr3_nt: TGCAGTGCCAGACCCCCCCTAGGAGGGATTATCAATGAGCAGTTCTTC
cdr3_aa: CSARPPLGGIINEQFF

clone_size: many
d_call: TRBD2
v_call: TRBV5-1
j_call: TRBJ2-1
cdr3_nt: TGCGCCAGCAGCTTGGGTTTCGGCGTAGCGGGTGAGAATGAGCAGTTCTTC
cdr3_aa: CASSLGFGVAGENEQFF

clone_size: many
d_call: .
v_call: TRBV20-1
j_call: TRBJ2-3
cdr3_nt: TGCAGTGCGAGTCAACTACAAGCAAACTCAGATACGCAGTATTTT
cdr3_aa: CSASQLQANSDTQYF

clone_size: many
d_call: TRBD2
v_call: TRBV11-3
j_call: TRBJ2-3
cdr3_nt: TGTGCCAGCAGCTCGGGGGGACGGGACACAGATACGCAGTATTTT
cdr3_aa: CASSSGGRDTDTQYF

clone_size: many
d_call: .
v_call: TRBV20-1
j_call: TRBJ2-2
cdr3_nt: TGCAGTGCTAGAGATTTCCAGACTTGGAACACCGGGGAGCTGTTTTTT
cdr3_aa: CSARDFQTWNTGELFF

clone_size: many
d_call: .
v_call: TRBV20-1
j_call: TRBJ2-7
cdr3_nt: TGCAGTGCTAGAGGGGCAGGGAGAGACGAGCAGTACTTC
cdr3_aa: CSARGAGRDEQYF

clone_size: many
d_call: .
v_call: TRBV5-1
j_call: TRBJ2-3
cdr3_nt: TGCGCCAGCAGCTTGGAGGGCGCGGTCTCAGATACGCAGTATTTT
cdr3_aa: CASSLEGAVSDTQYF

clone_size: many
d_call: .
v_call: TRBV25-1
j_call: TRBJ2-5
cdr3_nt: TGTGCCAGCAGTGAAGACGACAGGGAGGGGACCCAGTACTTC
cdr3_aa: CASSEDDREGTQYF

clone_size: many
d_call: TRBD2
v_call: TRBV7-3
j_call: TRBJ2-5
cdr3_nt: TGTGCCAGCAGCAAGACTAGCGGGAGAGAGACCCAGTACTTC
cdr3_aa: CASSKTSGRETQYF

clone_size: many
d_call: .
v_call: TRBV30
j_call: TRBJ1-1
cdr3_nt: TGTGCCTCGGGACCGGCTGAAGCTTTCTTT
cdr3_aa: CASGPAEAFF

clone_size: many
d_call: .
v_call: TRBV4-3
j_call: TRBJ2-1
cdr3_nt: TGCGCCAGCAGCCAAGTGCAGTACAATGAGCAGTTCTTC
cdr3_aa: CASSQVQYNEQFF

clone_size: many
d_call: .
v_call: TRBV7-2
j_call: TRBJ1-6
cdr3_nt: TGTGCCAGCAGAATAGGGGGGCTACTCACCCTCCACTTT
cdr3_aa: CASRIGGLLTLHF

clone_size: few
d_call: .
v_call: TRBV29-1
j_call: TRBJ1-1
cdr3_nt: TGCAGCGGGCTGGACAGCGACACTGAAGCTTTCTTT
cdr3_aa: CSGLDSDTEAFF

clone_size: many
d_call: .
v_call: TRBV11-1
j_call: TRBJ2-7
cdr3_nt: TGTGCCAGCAGCTCGACGACGGGAGAGAATATAGGGGGCCCCTACGAGCAGTACTTC
cdr3_aa: CASSSTTGENIGGPYEQYF

clone_size: many
d_call: .
v_call: TRBV5-5
j_call: TRBJ2-6
cdr3_nt: TGTGCCAGCAGCTTACTAGTAGCTGGGGCCAACGTCCTGACTTTC
cdr3_aa: CASSLLVAGANVLTF

clone_size: many
d_call: TRBD1
v_call: TRBV9
j_call: TRBJ2-7
cdr3_nt: TGTGCCAGCAGCGTCGACCCGGGACAGGCTAGAGGCGAGCAGTACTTC
cdr3_aa: CASSVDPGQARGEQYF

clone_size: many
d_call: .
v_call: TRBV11-2
j_call: TRBJ2-1
cdr3_nt: TGTGCCAGCAGCTTGTTAATCTACAATGAGCAGTTCTTC
cdr3_aa: CASSLLIYNEQFF